One and the same sample provided the 14 T cell receptor beta chains below, sequenced in a study of T cell responses to AZD1222 COVID-19 vaccine. Produced via immunoSEQ multiplex PCR; TCRdb's table is partial and in-frame only. Of some 94,000 clones listed, around 94% are singletons. The source material was peripheral blood, sampled on day 0 of AZD1222 vaccination. The receptors originated from an adult in good health.

The rearrangement uses TRBV12-3 or TRBV12-4 and TRBJ2-2, with D hard to call. Trimming pared 5 bases from V and 5 bases from J, leaving 6 bases between. CDR3 size: 12 residues. Here the CDR3 reads CASSLVTGELFF. The CDR3 DNA follows: TGTGCCAGCAGTCTGGTGACCGGGGAGCTGTTTTTT.

The chain carries TRBV4-3 and TRBJ1-1; D is perhaps TRBD1 (5 bases). Germline CDR1 and CDR2: LGHNA and YSLEER. The V end lost 1 base, the J end lost 5 bases, and 20 bases lay between the germline ends. The CDR3 spans 17 residues. The CDR3 sequence is CASSQGPGPPAGTEAFF. Here the CDR3 DNA reads TGCGCCAGCAGCCAAGGCCCGGGACCACCGGCAGGGACTGAAGCTTTCTTT.

The gene calls are TRBV4-1 and TRBJ2-7, with 7 bases that match TRBD1. The CDR3 is 15 residues long. Germline CDR1 reads MGHRA; CDR2 reads YSYEKL. V lost 2 bases, J lost 2 bases, and 6 bases stayed unmatched. This CDR3 is CASSQPGQNPYEQYF. CDR3 coding DNA: TGCGCCAGCAGCCAACCGGGACAGAATCCCTACGAGCAGTACTTC.

The J gene is TRBJ2-3, the V gene TRBV28; 8 bases align to TRBD2. CDR1 and CDR2 (germline): MDHEN, SYDVKM. J gave up 2 bases and V 6 bases, and 10 bases lay outside the gene matches. This CDR3 spans 16 amino acids. DNA for the CDR3: TGTGCCAGCAGGAAAACAGGGACTAGGCTCACAGATACGCAGTATTTT. The encoded protein is CASRKTGTRLTDTQYF.

The rearrangement uses TRBV9 and TRBJ2-7, with D perhaps given as TRBD1 or TRBD2 (5 bases each). From germline, CDR1 is SGDLS and CDR2 YYNGEE. The CDR3 runs 15 residues. Between the trimmed V and J ends, which lost 0 bases and 0 bases, there was a span of 10 bases. CDR3 loop: CASSVGGTDSYEQYF. The CDR3 bases are TGTGCCAGCAGCGTAGGGGGGACGGACTCCTACGAGCAGTACTTC. The variable domain in full, with the rest retrieved from reference TRBV9 and TRBJ2-7, is DSGVTQTPKHLITATGQRVTLRCSPRSGDLSVYWYQQSLDQGLQFLIQYYNGEERAKGNILERFSAQQFPDLHSELNLSSLELGDSALYFCASSVGGTDSYEQYFGPGTRLTVT.

The chain employs TRBV9 and TRBJ2-1; 11 positions match TRBD2. The junction had 14 bases not matched to a gene; V was cut back by 3 bases and J by 9 bases. The CDR3 has 17 amino acids. Germline lookup yields CDR1 SGDLS and CDR2 YYNGEE. CDR3 residues: CASSALIGTSGLAEQFF. CDR3 DNA: TGTGCCAGCAGCGCCCTTATAGGGACTAGCGGCTTGGCTGAGCAGTTCTTC. Together with reference TRBV9 and TRBJ2-1, the CDR3 gives the full variable domain: DSGVTQTPKHLITATGQRVTLRCSPRSGDLSVYWYQQSLDQGLQFLIQYYNGEERAKGNILERFSAQQFPDLHSELNLSSLELGDSALYFCASSALIGTSGLAEQFFGPGTRLTVL.

This clone was detected once. The chain's CDR3 is CSASSGNTEAFF. CDR3 sequence (DNA): TGCAGTGCTAGTTCAGGGAACACTGAAGCTTTCTTT. The chain has TRBV20-1 and TRBJ1-1; the D is unclear. Germline assignment: CDR1 DFQATT and CDR2 SNEGSKA (reference sequence). Trimming took off 3 bases at V and 1 base at J, with 6 bases between the two ends. The CDR3 contains 12 residues.

The chain combines TRBV5-4 with TRBJ1-1; D is uncertain. Trimming pared 0 bases from V and 5 bases from J, leaving 5 bases between. The CDR3 contains 12 residues. CDR1 is SGHNT and CDR2 is YYREEE in the germline V gene (reference sequence). This CDR3 reads CASSLERTEAFF. The CDR3 DNA reads as TGTGCCAGCAGCTTGGAGAGGACTGAAGCTTTCTTT.

The chain uses TRBV19 and TRBJ1-1; D remains ambiguous. The CDR3 consists of 14 residues. CDR1 and CDR2 from the germline V gene are LNHDA and SQIVND (reference sequence). V lost 5 bases and J 0 bases, leaving 10 bases between the germline ends. The CDR3: CASSRRRVNTEAFF. The CDR3 DNA follows: TGTGCCAGTAGTCGCCGGAGGGTGAACACTGAAGCTTTCTTT.

The chain recombines TRBV18 with TRBJ1-1; D might be TRBD1 (5 bases). The germline V gene encodes CDR1 KGHSH and CDR2 LQKENI. V dropped 3 bases and J dropped 6 bases, with 14 bases sitting between them. The length of the CDR3 is 14 residues. CDR3 in DNA: TGTGCCAGCTCACCCAGCCGAGGGGCTTCTGAAGCTTTCTTT. Its protein product is CASSPSRGASEAFF. The whole variable domain, filled in from reference TRBV18 and TRBJ1-1, reads NAGVMQNPRHLVRRRGQEARLRCSPMKGHSHVYWYRQLPEEGLKFMVYLQKENIIDESGMPKERFSAEFPKEGPSILRIQQVVRGDSAAYFCASSPSRGASEAFFGQGTRLTVV.

V and J are TRBV3-1 (or the pseudogene TRBV3-2) and TRBJ1-1, with D unresolved. CDR1 and CDR2 (germline): LGHDT, YNNKEL (reference sequence). The CDR3 runs to 16 residues. Trimming cost V 3 bases and J 0 bases, with 14 bases left between them. CDR3 residues: CASSQDGQTLNTEAFF. The DNA of the CDR3 is TGTGCCAGCAGCCAGGACGGCCAGACCTTGAACACTGAAGCTTTCTTT.

The rearrangement joins TRBV19 to TRBJ1-6, with D possibly being TRBD1 (5 bases). Germline CDR1 LNHDA, CDR2 SQIVND (reference sequence). Trimming removed 4 bases from V and 0 bases from J, with 10 bases in between. CDR3 length: 16 amino acids. In DNA, the CDR3 is TGTGCCAGTAGTACAATCAGGGTCTCCTATAATTCACCCCTCCACTTT. Its translation: CASSTIRVSYNSPLHF.

The V gene is TRBV9, the J gene TRBJ1-2; no definite D call. The CDR3 sequence is 12 residues long. Germline V gene lookup returns CDR1 SGDLS and CDR2 YYNGEE. The germline V and J ends were trimmed by 3 bases and 8 bases, with 11 bases remaining between them. In nucleotides, the CDR3 is TGTGCCAGCAGCGCGGCAAAGGGAGGCTACACCTTC. Amino acid sequence: CASSAAKGGYTF.

V usage is TRBV7-2 and J usage is TRBJ2-7, with a weak D call TRBD2 (5 bases). Germline CDR1 SGHTA, CDR2 FQGNSA. Between the trimmed V and J ends, which lost 3 bases and 2 bases, there was a span of 14 bases. The CDR3 length is 15 residues. The CDR3 here is CASSFYRSGTYEQYF. The CDR3 nucleotides are TGTGCCAGCAGCTTTTACCGGAGCGGAACCTACGAGCAGTACTTC.